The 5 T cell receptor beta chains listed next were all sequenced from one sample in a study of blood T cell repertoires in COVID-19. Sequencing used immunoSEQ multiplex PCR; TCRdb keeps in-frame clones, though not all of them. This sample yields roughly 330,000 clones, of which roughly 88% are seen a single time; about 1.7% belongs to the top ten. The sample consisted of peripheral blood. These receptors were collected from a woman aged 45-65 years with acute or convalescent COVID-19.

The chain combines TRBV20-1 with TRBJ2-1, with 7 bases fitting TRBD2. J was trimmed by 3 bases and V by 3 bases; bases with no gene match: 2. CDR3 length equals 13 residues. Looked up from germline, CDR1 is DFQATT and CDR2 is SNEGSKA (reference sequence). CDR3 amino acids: CSASRDYYNEQFF. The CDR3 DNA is TGCAGTGCTAGTAGGGACTACTACAATGAGCAGTTCTTC.

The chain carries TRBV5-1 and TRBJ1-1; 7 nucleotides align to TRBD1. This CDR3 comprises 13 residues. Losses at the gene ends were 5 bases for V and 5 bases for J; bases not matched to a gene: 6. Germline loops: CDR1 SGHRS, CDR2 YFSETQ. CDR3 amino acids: CASRITGDTEAFF. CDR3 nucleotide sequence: TGCGCCAGCAGAATAACAGGGGATACTGAAGCTTTCTTT.

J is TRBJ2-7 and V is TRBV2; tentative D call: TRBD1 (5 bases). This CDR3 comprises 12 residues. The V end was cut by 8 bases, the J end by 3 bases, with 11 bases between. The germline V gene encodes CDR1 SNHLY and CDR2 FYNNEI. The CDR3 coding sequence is TGTGCCAGCTTAAGGGGTCTCTACGAGCAGTACTTC. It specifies CASLRGLYEQYF.

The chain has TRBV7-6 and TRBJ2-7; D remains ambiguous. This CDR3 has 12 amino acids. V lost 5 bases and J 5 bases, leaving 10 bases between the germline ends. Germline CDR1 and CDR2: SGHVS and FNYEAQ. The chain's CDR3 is CASSQTQDEQYF. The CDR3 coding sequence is TGTGCCAGCAGCCAGACCCAGGACGAGCAGTACTTC.

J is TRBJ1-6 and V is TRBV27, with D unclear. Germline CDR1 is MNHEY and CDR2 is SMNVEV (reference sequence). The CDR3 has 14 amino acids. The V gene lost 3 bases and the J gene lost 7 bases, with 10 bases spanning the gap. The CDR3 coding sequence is TGTGCCAGCAGTTTCCCAGGAGGGAATTCACCCCTCCACTTT. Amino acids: CASSFPGGNSPLHF.